This passage covers 29 T cell receptor beta chains from one sample sequenced in a study of blood T cell repertoires in COVID-19. Sequencing used immunoSEQ multiplex PCR; TCRdb keeps in-frame clones, though not all of them. The table has about 270,000 clones, approximately 90% seen once. Specimen: PBMCs or T cells enriched from blood (not recorded which). These receptors came from a young woman with acute COVID-19.

The chain combines TRBV7-9 with TRBJ1-4, with TRBD1 identical over 9 bases. The CDR3 extends over 14 amino acids. The germline V gene encodes CDR1 SEHNR and CDR2 FQNEAQ (reference sequence). The J segment lost 5 bases and the V segment lost 6 bases, leaving 4 bases of the junction unmatched. CDR3 coding DNA: TGTGCCAGCAGAGAAGACAGGGGGAATGAAAAACTGTTTTTT. Translating gives CASREDRGNEKLFF.

This chain uses TRBV18 with TRBJ1-3; D is ambiguous. Germline V gene sequence: CDR1 KGHSH, CDR2 LQKENI. This CDR3 spans 13 amino acids. The V and J ends lost 6 bases and 0 bases respectively, with 6 bases between them. CDR3 protein: CASSTYSGNTIYF. CDR3 coding DNA: TGTGCCAGCTCCACATACTCTGGAAACACCATATATTTT.

V is TRBV7-2 and J is TRBJ2-7; unclear D gene. Per the germline V gene, CDR1 is SGHTA and CDR2 is FQGNSA. CDR3 length: 11 amino acids. V was shortened by 5 bases and J by 1 base, with 3 bases between the two germline ends. For the CDR3, the DNA is TGTGCCAGCAGCGTATCCTACGAGCAGTACTTC. Its translation is CASSVSYEQYF.

The chain combines TRBV4-1 with TRBJ2-3, with 9 nucleotides matching TRBD2. Germline CDR1 MGHRA, CDR2 YSYEKL. V gave up 0 bases and J gave up 2 bases; unmatched junction bases: 15. The CDR3 spans 20 residues. This CDR3 is CASSQDWTSVLRWTTDTQYF. CDR3 sequence (DNA): TGCGCCAGCAGCCAAGATTGGACTAGCGTTCTACGGTGGACCACAGATACGCAGTATTTT.

V gene TRBV28 combines with J gene TRBJ1-3; D ambiguous. The CDR3 has 14 residues. The germline CDR1 and CDR2 sequences are MDHEN and SYDVKM. The germline V and J ends were trimmed by 7 bases and 2 bases, with 12 bases remaining between them. CDR3 loop: CASTLYGAGNTIYF. CDR3 DNA sequence: TGTGCCAGCACCCTTTACGGGGCTGGAAACACCATATATTTT.

V gene TRBV29-1 combines with J gene TRBJ2-1; 7 bases agree with TRBD2. The CDR3 runs 15 residues. Germline CDR1 reads SQVTM; CDR2 reads ANQGSEA. Trimming cost V 5 bases and J 0 bases; bases outside gene matches: 7. CDR3 nucleotide sequence: TGCAGCGTTATAACTAGCGCCAACTCCTACAATGAGCAGTTCTTC. Translating gives CSVITSANSYNEQFF.

The DNA of the CDR3 is TGTGCCAGCAGCCAAGATGCGGGACAGGGCTACAATGAGCAGTTCTTC. This gives the protein CASSQDAGQGYNEQFF. This chain uses TRBV3-1 (or the pseudogene TRBV3-2) with TRBJ2-1, with 9 positions matching TRBD1. The CDR3 covers 16 residues. The germline V gene has CDR1 LGHDT and CDR2 YNNKEL (reference sequence). V gave up 0 bases and J gave up 3 bases; unmatched junction bases: 3.

The genes are TRBV18 and TRBJ1-2; D remains unclear. The CDR3 is made up of 13 amino acids. Germline V lookup: CDR1 KGHSH, CDR2 LQKENI. The ends were cut back, 0 bases at V and 4 bases at J, with 6 bases in the middle. The CDR3 here is CASSPPVGYGYTF. CDR3 bases: TGTGCCAGCTCACCACCGGTCGGCTATGGCTACACCTTC.

The chain has TRBV6-5 and TRBJ2-7; 9 bases map to TRBD1. CDR3 length: 15 amino acids. Germline CDR1 reads MNHEY; CDR2 reads SVGAGI. Losses at the gene ends were 2 bases for V and 6 bases for J; bases not matched to a gene: 8. In nucleotides, the CDR3 is TGTGCCAGCAGTTACGGTCTGGGACAGGGTCTCGAGCAGTACTTC. Translating gives CASSYGLGQGLEQYF.

The V call is TRBV27, the J call TRBJ1-5; no clear D gene. Trimming shortened V by 6 bases and J by 1 base, and 10 bases separated the two germline ends. The CDR3 spans 14 residues. The germline CDR1 and CDR2 sequences are MNHEY and SMNVEV (reference sequence). For the CDR3, the DNA is TGTGCCAGCAGAGCTACTAGGAGCAATCAGCCCCAGCATTTT. It translates to CASRATRSNQPQHF.

This clone was counted once. This rearrangement joins TRBV9 to TRBJ2-2; 9 bases fit TRBD2. Germline V gene data show CDR1 as SGDLS and CDR2 as YYNGEE. The trim removed 4 bases at V and 0 bases at J, leaving 10 bases unmatched. There are 18 residues in the CDR3. The CDR3 DNA sequence: TGTGCCAGCAGCCCGAGAGGGGCTAGCGGGACGAACACCGGGGAGCTGTTTTTT. Its protein product is CASSPRGASGTNTGELFF.

This clone has only one observation. The V and J genes are TRBV6-6 and TRBJ2-3; D not resolved. The CDR3 covers 12 residues. Between the trimmed V and J ends, which lost 2 bases and 5 bases, there was a span of 5 bases. CDR1 is MNHNY, CDR2 SVGAGI, per germline (reference sequence). DNA of the CDR3: TGTGCCAGCAGTTACCTTCGAGATACGCAGTATTTT. It codes for CASSYLRDTQYF.

The V call is TRBV30, the J call TRBJ2-1; 9 bases agree with TRBD2. V gave up 8 bases and J gave up 11 bases; unmatched junction bases: 16. The CDR3 spans 14 residues. CDR1 and CDR2 (germline): GTSNPN, SVGIG (reference sequence). The CDR3 sequence is CALSDGVAGDKQFF. In DNA form, the CDR3 reads TGTGCCCTCTCAGACGGGGTAGCGGGAGATAAGCAGTTCTTC. Based on the CDR3 plus reference TRBV30 and TRBJ2-1, the full variable domain is SQTIHQWPATLVQPVGSPLSLECTVEGTSNPNLYWYRQAAGRGLQLLFYSVGIGQISSEVPQNLSASRPQDRQFILSSKKLLLSDSGFYLCALSDGVAGDKQFFGPGTRLTVL.

The V call is TRBV30, the J call TRBJ2-2; 9 nucleotides match TRBD2. The CDR3 runs to 15 residues. The germline gives CDR1 GTSNPN, CDR2 SVGIG (reference sequence). CDR3 sequence reads: CVGTSYEGNTGELFF. DNA for the CDR3: TGTGTTGGGACTAGCTACGAGGGGAACACCGGGGAGCTGTTTTTT.

This chain uses TRBV4-1 with TRBJ2-1; D not certain. In germline, CDR1 is MGHRA, CDR2 YSYEKL. V lost 1 base and J lost 5, with 9 bases in between. The CDR3 sequence is 14 residues long. Here the CDR3 reads CASSQGVENNEQFF. DNA of the CDR3: TGCGCCAGCAGCCAAGGTGTGGAGAACAATGAGCAGTTCTTC.

DNA of the CDR3: TGTGCCATCAGTATCTCACCGGGGGACTACCCCTACGAGCAGTACTTC. Protein: CAISISPGDYPYEQYF. The V gene is TRBV10-3, the J gene TRBJ2-7, with TRBD2 matching over 7 bases. Germline V gives CDR1 ENHRY, CDR2 SYGVKD. The CDR3 runs 16 residues. V shed 5 bases, J shed 2 bases, and the junction held 12 bases outside the gene matches.

Comment on this clone: Distinct nucleotide sequences in the sample also encode this CDR3. This chain links TRBV6-5 with TRBJ2-1; 9 nucleotides align to TRBD1. Germline V gene lookup returns CDR1 MNHEY and CDR2 SVGAGI. The CDR3 spans 15 residues. J gave up 4 bases and V 6 bases, and 7 bases lay outside the gene matches. CDR3 in amino acids: CASSSPGQGYNEQFF. CDR3 coding DNA: TGTGCCAGCAGCTCACCGGGACAGGGTTACAATGAGCAGTTCTTC.

The rearrangement links TRBV5-4 to TRBJ2-1; D is perhaps TRBD2 (6 bases). The CDR3 runs to 16 residues. V was clipped by 4 bases and J by 0 bases, with 14 bases between them. Germline loops: CDR1 SGHNT, CDR2 YYREEE (reference sequence). The DNA of the CDR3 is TGTGCCAGCAGCATGACCGGGACTTCCTCCTACAATGAGCAGTTCTTC. It yields the protein CASSMTGTSSYNEQFF.

The rearrangement joins TRBV28 to TRBJ1-2; D remains unclear. Germline CDR1 is MDHEN and CDR2 is SYDVKM. The CDR3 totals 13 residues. V lost 1 base and J lost 4, with 7 bases in between. For the CDR3, the DNA is TGTGCCAGCAGTTTATCCGCGAGCTATGGCTACACCTTC. This encodes CASSLSASYGYTF.

J is TRBJ2-7 and V is TRBV10-3; 7 nucleotides align to TRBD2. Germline V gene sequence: CDR1 ENHRY, CDR2 SYGVKD. The CDR3 contains 15 residues. J was trimmed by 0 bases and V by 2 bases; bases with no gene match: 4. The CDR3 is CAISEQKRDSYEQYF. The CDR3, as DNA: TGTGCCATCAGTGAGCAAAAGCGGGACTCCTACGAGCAGTACTTC.

The chain joins TRBV18 to TRBJ2-1, with 7 bases identical to TRBD2. The CDR3 is 17 amino acids. The germline gives CDR1 KGHSH, CDR2 LQKENI. V was clipped by 0 bases and J by 2 bases; unmatched bases: 7. CDR3 amino acids: CASSPPTGGQAYNEQFF. DNA of the CDR3: TGTGCCAGCTCACCACCCACGGGAGGACAAGCCTACAATGAGCAGTTCTTC.

V is TRBV10-3 and J is TRBJ2-7, with 11 bases fitting TRBD2. Germline V lookup: CDR1 ENHRY, CDR2 SYGVKD. V was clipped by 0 bases and J by 3 bases; unmatched bases: 4. This CDR3 is built from 16 residues. The CDR3 reads CAISESRLAGFYEQYF. The CDR3 DNA reads as TGTGCCATCAGTGAGTCTCGACTAGCGGGGTTCTACGAGCAGTACTTC.

The chain joins TRBV18 to TRBJ2-7; the D gene is possibly TRBD2 (6 bases). V was trimmed by 6 bases and J by 1 base, leaving 13 bases between them. This CDR3 spans 14 amino acids. The germline V gene has CDR1 KGHSH and CDR2 LQKENI. CDR3 in DNA: TGTGCCAGCTCTAATAGCGGCTCATCCTACGAGCAGTACTTC. Translation: CASSNSGSSYEQYF.

The chain links TRBV29-1 to TRBJ2-1; 9 bases line up with TRBD2. Germline trimming cut 0 bases from V and 6 bases from J; bases unmatched to any gene: 6. CDR1 and CDR2 from the germline V gene are SQVTM and ANQGSEA. CDR3 length: 15 residues. In nucleotides, the CDR3 is TGCAGCGTTGAAGACCTAGCGGGATCGATCAATGAGCAGTTCTTC. Translated, it gives CSVEDLAGSINEQFF.

J is TRBJ1-2 and V is TRBV28, with TRBD1 as a possible D gene (5 bases). This CDR3 comprises 16 residues. From germline, CDR1 is MDHEN and CDR2 SYDVKM. V was cut by 1 base and J by 4 bases, with 16 bases left in between. The CDR3 DNA sequence: TGTGCCAGCAGTTTATCCGGCAGGGTCCCCGGCTATGGCTACACCTTC. It translates to CASSLSGRVPGYGYTF.

The J gene is TRBJ1-6, the V gene TRBV9; TRBD1 might be the D (5 bases). This CDR3 is built from 16 residues. V lost 5 bases and J 4 bases, leaving 16 bases between the germline ends. Germline V CDR1 and CDR2: SGDLS, YYNGEE. The CDR3 loop is CASSFAGGAYNSPLHF. In DNA, the CDR3 is TGTGCCAGCAGTTTCGCCGGTGGGGCGTATAATTCACCCCTCCACTTT. The complete variable domain, with remaining parts taken from reference TRBV9 and TRBJ1-6, reads DSGVTQTPKHLITATGQRVTLRCSPRSGDLSVYWYQQSLDQGLQFLIQYYNGEERAKGNILERFSAQQFPDLHSELNLSSLELGDSALYFCASSFAGGAYNSPLHFGNGTRLTVT.

The chain employs TRBV6-6 and TRBJ2-7; a possible D gene is TRBD2 (5 bases). Germline assignment: CDR1 MNHNY and CDR2 SVGAGI (reference sequence). The CDR3 runs 16 residues. Trimming stripped 0 bases from V and 4 bases from J, with 16 bases between. This CDR3 is CASSYSNPSLGYEQYF. CDR3 bases: TGTGCCAGCAGTTACTCGAACCCCTCACTAGGATACGAGCAGTACTTC.

CDR3 region: CASSEGQGGSDTQYF. CDR3 bases: TGCGCCAGCAGCGAAGGACAGGGTGGTTCAGATACGCAGTATTTT. The chain joins TRBV5-1 to TRBJ2-3, with 8 bases identical to TRBD1. V gave up 4 bases and J gave up 4 bases; unmatched junction bases: 8. The CDR3 spans 15 residues. Looked up from germline, CDR1 is SGHRS and CDR2 is YFSETQ.

J is TRBJ2-7 and V is TRBV4-1; 7 positions match TRBD2. With V trimmed by 1 base and J by 1 base, 4 bases remained unmatched. The CDR3 consists of 15 residues. The germline gives CDR1 MGHRA, CDR2 YSYEKL. In nucleotides, the CDR3 is TGCGCCAGCAGCCAAGCTACAGCGGGGTCCTACGAGCAGTACTTC. Translating it yields CASSQATAGSYEQYF.